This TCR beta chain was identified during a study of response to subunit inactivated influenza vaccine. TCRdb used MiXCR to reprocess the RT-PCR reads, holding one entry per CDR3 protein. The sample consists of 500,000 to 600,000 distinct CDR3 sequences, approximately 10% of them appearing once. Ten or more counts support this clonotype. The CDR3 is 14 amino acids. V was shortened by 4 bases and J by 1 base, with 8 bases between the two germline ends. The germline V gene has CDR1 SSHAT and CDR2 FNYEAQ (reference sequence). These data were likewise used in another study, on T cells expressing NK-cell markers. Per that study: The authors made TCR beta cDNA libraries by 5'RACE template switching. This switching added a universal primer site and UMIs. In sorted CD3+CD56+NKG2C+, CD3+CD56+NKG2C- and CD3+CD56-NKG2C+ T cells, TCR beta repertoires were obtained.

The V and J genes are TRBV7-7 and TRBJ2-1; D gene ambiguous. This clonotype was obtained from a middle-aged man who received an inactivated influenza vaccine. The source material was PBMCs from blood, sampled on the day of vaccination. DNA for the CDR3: TGTGCCAGCAGCTCGTCCCCTTCCTACAATGAGCAGTTCTTC. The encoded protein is CASSSSPSYNEQFF.